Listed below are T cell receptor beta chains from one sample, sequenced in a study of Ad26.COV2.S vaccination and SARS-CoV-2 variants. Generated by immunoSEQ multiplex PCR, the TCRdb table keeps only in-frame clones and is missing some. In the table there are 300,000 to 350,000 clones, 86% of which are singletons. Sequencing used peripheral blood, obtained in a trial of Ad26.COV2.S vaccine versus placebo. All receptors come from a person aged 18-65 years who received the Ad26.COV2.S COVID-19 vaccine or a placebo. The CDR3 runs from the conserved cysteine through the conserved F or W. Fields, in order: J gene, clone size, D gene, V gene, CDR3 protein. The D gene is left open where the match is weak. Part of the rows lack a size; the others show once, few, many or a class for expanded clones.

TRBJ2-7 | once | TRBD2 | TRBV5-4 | CASSLDGTSAYEQYF
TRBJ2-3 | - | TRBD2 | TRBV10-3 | CATSGGGTDTQYF
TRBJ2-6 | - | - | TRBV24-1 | CATSPGELSGANVLTF
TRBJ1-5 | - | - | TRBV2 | CASSLRGSNQPQHF
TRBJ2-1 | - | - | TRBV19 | CASRTDTYNEQFF
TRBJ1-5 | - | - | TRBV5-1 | CASSLGGDGQPQHF
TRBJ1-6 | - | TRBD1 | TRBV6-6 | CASRQHDRENSPLHF
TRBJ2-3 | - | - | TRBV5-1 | CASRKADRTDTQYF
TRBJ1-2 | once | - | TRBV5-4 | CASTPGGEGGYTF
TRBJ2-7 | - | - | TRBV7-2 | CASSFGHPYEQYF
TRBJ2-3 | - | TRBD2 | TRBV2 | CASSPGLSELTQYF
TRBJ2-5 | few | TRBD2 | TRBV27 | CASSPWVAGSNQETQYF
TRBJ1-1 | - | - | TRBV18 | CASSMWKGKNTEAFF
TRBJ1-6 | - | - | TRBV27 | CASSGSPNSPLHF
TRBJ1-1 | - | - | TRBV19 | CASSIVGYTEAFF
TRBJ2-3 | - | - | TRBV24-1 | CATSAGGGPAFSTDTQYF
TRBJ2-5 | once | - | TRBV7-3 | CASSLTGTSQETQYF
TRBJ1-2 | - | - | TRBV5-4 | CASSRQLRGRGYTF
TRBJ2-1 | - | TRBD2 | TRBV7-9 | CASSLGPAGDNEQFF
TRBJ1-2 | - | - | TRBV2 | CASKGEGAGGYTF
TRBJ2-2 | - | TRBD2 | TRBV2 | CASNYGEGWNTGELFF
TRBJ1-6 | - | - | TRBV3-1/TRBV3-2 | CASSQTSGGLNSPLHF
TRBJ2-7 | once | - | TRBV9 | CASSVEPSGYEQYF
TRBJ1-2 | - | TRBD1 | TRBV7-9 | CASSSDRGRGYTF
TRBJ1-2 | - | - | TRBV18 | CASSPGMNRGYGYTF
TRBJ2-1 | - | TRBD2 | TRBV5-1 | CASSLAIGLAGGPNEQFF
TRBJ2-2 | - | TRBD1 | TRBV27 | CASSLGQENTGELFF
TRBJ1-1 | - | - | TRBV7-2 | CASSSNMNTEAFF
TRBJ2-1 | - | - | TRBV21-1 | CASSKVADRGPGGRYNEQFF
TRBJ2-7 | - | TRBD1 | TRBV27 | CASPTTGCDEQYF
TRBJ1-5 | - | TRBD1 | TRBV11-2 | CASSLEGDSYQPQHF
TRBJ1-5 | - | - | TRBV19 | CASRVSGVWSNQPQHF
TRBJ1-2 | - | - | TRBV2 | CASSEALVAGGYGYTF
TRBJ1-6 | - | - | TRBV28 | CASSPAGANSPLHF
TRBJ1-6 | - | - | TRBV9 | CASSERGVSYNSPLHF
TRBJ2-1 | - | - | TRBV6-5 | CASNRVVDEQFF
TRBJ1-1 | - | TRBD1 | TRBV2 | CASSDLPGQMNTEAFF
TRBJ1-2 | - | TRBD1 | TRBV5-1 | CASRDRETGHGYTF
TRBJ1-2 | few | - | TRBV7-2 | CASSLEQGGYTF
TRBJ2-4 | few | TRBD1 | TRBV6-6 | CASSLQQGNIQYF
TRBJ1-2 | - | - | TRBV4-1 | CASSQGTENDYGYTF
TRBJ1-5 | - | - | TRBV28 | CASSSPGARVGQPQHF
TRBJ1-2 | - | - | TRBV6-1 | CASSEVQGGKDGYTF
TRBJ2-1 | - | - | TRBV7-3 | CASSLIPSGHEQFF
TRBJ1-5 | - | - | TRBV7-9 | CASSFRGNNQPQHF
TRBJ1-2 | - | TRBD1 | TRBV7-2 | CASSKGQGYDYGYTF
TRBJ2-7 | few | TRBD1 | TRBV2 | CASKGQRDEQYF
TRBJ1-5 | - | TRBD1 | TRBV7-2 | CASSFTGGSNQPQHF
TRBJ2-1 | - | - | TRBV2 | CASSDPATAGAPYNEQFF
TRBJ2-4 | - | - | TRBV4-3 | CASSQVGGGKNIQYF
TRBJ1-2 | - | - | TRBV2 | CASTEGLGNYGYTF
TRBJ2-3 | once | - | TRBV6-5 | CASSYSMWTDTQYF
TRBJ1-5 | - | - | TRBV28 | CASSLGGTGQPQHF
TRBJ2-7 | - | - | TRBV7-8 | CASSLAHQIYEQYF